This TCR beta chain came from a study of blood T cell repertoires in COVID-19. Across the whole study: Acute and convalescent COVID-19 samples came from the United States, Italy and Spain. PBMCs, B-cell-depleted T cells, or T cells provided the cDNA or gDNA that made up the material.

The ends were cut back, 11 bases at V and 5 bases at J, with 21 bases in the middle. CDR1 MNHEY and CDR2 SVGAGI come from the germline V gene. This CDR3 region has 15 residues. In the source study's methods: The authors estimated nucleated cell counts from reference gene primer amplification. The assay was immunoSEQ multiplex PCR, and TCRdb's table has in-frame clones only and misses some. That table furnishes V, J and clone size, whereas the DNA furnished D and trimming. The sample holds around 68,000 clones, over 75% seen once. This clone occurred once. The receptor comes from a man in his forties or fifties with active COVID-19. J is TRBJ2-2 and V is TRBV6-5, with D perhaps matching TRBD2 (6 bases). Sequencing used peripheral blood. The CDR3 nucleotides are TGTGCCTCTTTGCGGAGGGGCGTTAGGACCGGGGAGCTGTTTTTT. Translating gives CASLRRGVRTGELFF.